These 15 T cell receptor beta chains originate from one sample sequenced in a study of OX40 agonist ivuxolimab in advanced cancers. The table came from immunoSEQ multiplex PCR; TCRdb's copy has only in-frame clones and leaves some out. Seen here are more than 25,000 clones, about 76% observed once, and the top ten hold roughly a third. The material sequenced was CD4+ or CD8+ T cells sorted from blood, taken in a trial of the OX40 agonist ivuxolimab. Receptor source: an adult with an advanced solid tumor such as melanoma, head and neck, liver or kidney cancer.

A few counts support this clone. In nucleotides, the CDR3 is TGTGCCTGGAGTCACGCGGCTGAAGCTTTCTTT. It yields the protein CAWSHAAEAFF. This chain links TRBV30 with TRBJ1-1; D is uncertain. V was pared by 2 bases and J by 6 bases, with 7 bases between. CDR3 size: 11 residues. Germline-derived CDR1 and CDR2 are GTSNPN and SVGIG (reference sequence).

The rearrangement links TRBV2 to TRBJ2-7; possibly TRBD1 or TRBD2 for D (5 bases each). This CDR3 contains 14 residues. Germline CDR1 and CDR2: SNHLY and FYNNEI. V shed 3 bases and J shed 2 bases, with 11 bases lying between them. The CDR3 nucleotides read TGTGCCAGCAGTGAGTATTCGGGACCCTACGAGCAGTACTTC. Protein: CASSEYSGPYEQYF.

The chain recombines TRBV6-5 with TRBJ1-1; no reliable D call. V shed 6 bases and J shed 1 base, with 9 bases lying between them. This CDR3 comprises 13 residues. CDR1 MNHEY and CDR2 SVGAGI come from the germline V gene. Here the CDR3 reads CASSPDGNTEAFF. Written as DNA, the CDR3 is TGTGCCAGCAGCCCGGACGGGAACACTGAAGCTTTCTTT.

This chain uses TRBV7-8 with TRBJ2-7; D uncertain. This CDR3 contains 12 residues. Germline V gene sequence: CDR1 SGHVS, CDR2 FQNEAQ. Deletions cut 1 base from V and 6 bases from J, with 7 bases between. In DNA form, the CDR3 reads TGTGCCAGCAGCTTAGACAGCCGCGAGCAGTACTTC. Residues: CASSLDSREQYF.

The V gene is TRBV6-6, the J gene TRBJ1-5; TRBD1 matches at 7 bases. Germline V gene lookup returns CDR1 MNHNY and CDR2 SVGAGI (reference sequence). J gave up 3 bases and V 5 bases, and 10 bases lay outside the gene matches. The CDR3 totals 16 residues. CDR3 loop: CASSHQGTATNQPQHF. The DNA for the CDR3 is TGTGCCAGCAGTCACCAAGGGACAGCCACCAATCAGCCCCAGCATTTT.

The V call is TRBV5-1, the J call TRBJ2-1; unclear D gene. V was shortened by 4 bases and J by 2 bases, with 13 bases between the two germline ends. CDR1 is SGHRS, CDR2 YFSETQ, per germline. The CDR3 contains 15 residues. As DNA, the CDR3 is TGCGCCAGCAGCGAAAGGGTGGTACCCTACAATGAGCAGTTCTTC. Its protein is CASSERVVPYNEQFF.

This clone was found once. The gene calls are TRBV5-1 and TRBJ2-5; 12 nucleotides match TRBD2. Trimming cost V 3 bases and J 5 bases; bases outside gene matches: 8. The V gene's germline CDR1 is SGHRS and CDR2 YFSETQ. The CDR3 is 16 amino acids. The chain's CDR3 is CASSSGLAGGLETQYF. As DNA, the CDR3 is TGCGCCAGCAGCTCAGGTCTAGCGGGAGGGCTTGAGACCCAGTACTTC. Drawing the rest from reference TRBV5-1 and TRBJ2-5, the complete variable domain is KAGVTQTPRYLIKTRGQQVTLSCSPISGHRSVSWYQQTPGQGLQFLFEYFSETQRNKGNFPGRFSGRQFSNSRSEMNVSTLELGDSALYLCASSSGLAGGLETQYFGPGTRLLVL.

The CDR3 region has the DNA TGTGCCAGCAGTGACTCGGAGACTAGCGGGAATAGCTCCTACAATGAGCAGTTCTTC. This translates into CASSDSETSGNSSYNEQFF. The V gene is TRBV6-4, the J gene TRBJ2-1; 11 bases are shared with TRBD2. V lost 0 bases and J lost 0; bases outside the gene matches: 7. The CDR3 runs 19 residues. Germline-derived CDR1 and CDR2 are MRHNA and SNTAGT.

This chain uses TRBV4-1 with TRBJ2-3, with D perhaps TRBD1 (7 bases). This CDR3 has 15 residues. CDR1 is MGHRA and CDR2 is YSYEKL in the germline V gene. V lost 4 bases to trimming and J lost 4 bases, with 15 bases between them. The CDR3 nucleotides read TGCGCCAGCAGCCCTCCAGGGGGGATCGCAGATACGCAGTATTTT. Encoded protein: CASSPPGGIADTQYF.

This chain uses TRBV11-2 with TRBJ1-1, with D unclear. The CDR3 consists of 13 residues. CDR1 and CDR2 (germline): SGHAT, FQNNGV. The ends were cut back, 1 base at V and 7 bases at J, with 10 bases in the middle. The CDR3 DNA reads as TGTGCCAGCAGCTTAGTATACTCGGGTGAAGCTTTCTTT. Translated: CASSLVYSGEAFF.

Points on this clone: With a far larger clone one base away, a read error is the likely cause. This CDR3 is also generated by other DNA sequences in the sample. The chain recombines TRBV4-1 with TRBJ1-1; D not resolved. This CDR3 has 14 amino acids. Trimming shortened V by 1 base and J by 2 bases, and 8 bases separated the two germline ends. The germline gives CDR1 MGHRA, CDR2 YSYEKL. In nucleotides, the CDR3 is TGCGCCAGCAGCCAAGGGCACTCCAACACTGAAGCTTTCTTT. Protein sequence: CASSQGHSNTEAFF.

The CDR3 loop is CASSPKGGMRQGVSEAFF. Written as DNA, the CDR3 is TGTGCCAGCAGCCCGAAGGGAGGAATGAGACAGGGGGTATCTGAAGCTTTCTTT. V usage is TRBV11-2 and J usage is TRBJ1-1, with 9 bases that match TRBD1. Germline V gene data show CDR1 as SGHAT and CDR2 as FQNNGV. CDR3 length equals 18 residues. Trimming took 5 bases from V and 6 from J; bases not matched to a gene: 19.

The rearrangement uses TRBV27 and TRBJ2-1, with D possibly matching TRBD1 (6 bases). The CDR3 has 14 residues. Germline V gene sequence: CDR1 MNHEY, CDR2 SMNVEV (reference sequence). The ends were cut back, 3 bases at V and 2 bases at J, with 8 bases in the middle. The CDR3 here is CASSFGGPYNEQFF. The DNA of the CDR3 is TGTGCCAGCAGTTTTGGGGGCCCCTACAATGAGCAGTTCTTC.

This clone was observed a single time. The chain recombines TRBV29-1 with TRBJ1-2; a weak D match, TRBD1 (5 bases). V was pared by 4 bases and J by 7 bases, with 16 bases between. The V gene's germline CDR1 is SQVTM and CDR2 ANQGSEA. The length of the CDR3 is 13 residues. The CDR3 is CSVGGGNSSGYTF. The CDR3 bases are TGCAGCGTTGGGGGGGGGAACTCTAGTGGCTACACCTTC. Filled out from reference TRBV29-1 and TRBJ1-2, the complete variable domain reads SAVISQKPSRDICQRGTSLTIQCQVDSQVTMMFWYRQQPGQSLTLIATANQGSEATYESGFVIDKFPISRPNLTFSTLTVSNMSPEDSSIYLCSVGGGNSSGYTFGSGTRLTVV.

The chain uses TRBV19 and TRBJ1-5, with TRBD1 matching over 9 bases. Germline V gives CDR1 LNHDA, CDR2 SQIVND (reference sequence). J was trimmed by 6 bases and V by 5 bases; bases with no gene match: 11. CDR3 length: 16 residues. The CDR3 coding sequence is TGTGCCAGTAGTGCCCGGACAGGGGTTCTGGGTCAGCCCCAGCATTTT. Translating it yields CASSARTGVLGQPQHF.